This T cell receptor beta chain was sequenced during a study of blood T cell repertoires in COVID-19 (dated by TCRdb to the early 2020s). Concerning the study at large: The collaborator samples originated in the United States, Italy and Spain and spanned the acute and convalescent phases of COVID-19. The repertoires were made available in a free public database intended to serve as a resource for research on the immune response to SARS-CoV-2. A de-identified subject ID, COVID-19 status, age in years and sex were almost always included in the sample metadata. The material from the prospective study consisted of cDNA or gDNA derived from T cells, B-cell-depleted T cells, or PBMCs. Subjects who had been exposed to COVID-19, were actively infected with it, or had recovered from it provided the deeply sampled blood TCRbeta repertoires that made up the dataset. HLA class I and class II types, where available, came from metadata supplied by the sample provider rather than from assay-based typing. The samples were drawn from the first 160 participants of the ongoing ImmuneRACE study and from about 1,200 subjects provided by 6 global collaborators. Summary of the overall study and its limitations: The quantity of clinical and demographic metadata differed by source and by participant and was supplied without curation.

The germline V gene sets CDR1 to SNHLY and CDR2 to FYNNEI. Counted from cysteine to phenylalanine, this CDR3 has 15 amino acids. Only CDR3 DNA is held: 45 bases, read in frame from base 1. V was cut back by 6 bases and J by 1 base, leaving a gap of 15 bases between them. TCRbeta CDR3 regions were amplified from genomic DNA by means of the immunoSEQ Assay, a bias-controlled multiplex PCR. On the study's bioinformatics: Nucleated cell counts per sample were estimated from amplification of reference gene primers within the assay. Sequence reads were collapsed and filtered to measure the absolute abundance of every unique TCRbeta CDR3 rearrangement. For each sample, productive Simpson clonality was calculated as the square root of Simpson's diversity index across productive rearrangements. Drawn from immuneACCESS, this table holds only the in-frame rearrangements with V and J called that TCRdb kept. Clones are partly lost; checked studies trace under half to an unresolved V gene and leave the rest unexplained. Clonal size and the V and J genes are those of that table, whereas D and trimming came from the DNA. The sample table shows over 95,000 clones, and roughly 91% are seen once. The biggest ten clones account for 15% to 20% of the sample.

The collaborating institutions used their own protocols to collect whole blood in K2EDTA tubes. For TCRbeta analysis, collaborators shipped samples in one of three forms: frozen whole blood, isolated PBMCs, or DNA extracted from either of those sample types. With respect to this clone: Its antigen is not yet known. The record has no base qualities; no much larger clone is one base away.

The V and J segments used are TRBV2 and TRBJ1-1, with a tentative D gene TRBD1 over 6 matching bases. The sequenced sample consisted of peripheral blood. The sequence was obtained from a human donor with acute or convalescent COVID-19. The donor label of this sample is uncertain. The DNA sequence is given as TGTGCCAGCAGCTCGGTGGCAGGGGCGAACACTGAAGCTTTCTTT. This translates into CASSSVAGANTEAFF.